This TCR beta chain came from a study of cytomegalovirus exposure and HLA in healthy donors. General study findings and limits: Under in vitro conditions, a few CMV-associated chains were confirmed as specific for CMV antigens. Indistinguishable V segments such as TRBV6-2 and TRBV6-3 were excluded. Both high specificity and high sensitivity reportedly marked the classifier's diagnosis of cytomegalovirus status.

This PCR relied on a set of 60 Vbeta primers and 13 Jbeta primers. Libraries were prepared by immunoSEQ multiplex PCR; TCRdb keeps only in-frame clonotypes and omits some of them. The repertoire consists of roughly 92,000 clones, with roughly three quarters occurring once and the leading ten covering 23%. V dropped 2 bases and J dropped 0 bases, with 5 bases sitting between them. The CDR3 extends over 14 amino acids. CDR1 is MNHEY, CDR2 SMNVEV, per germline (reference sequence). This clone was detected a few times. Its antigen is undetermined. The rearrangement uses TRBV27 and TRBJ1-3; D not resolved. The sequence was obtained from a woman aged 45-60 years in good health and CMV-seropositive. Material: PBMCs. The CDR3 loop reads CASSLKSSGNTIYF. The CDR3 DNA sequence: TGTGCCAGCAGTTTAAAGAGCTCTGGAAACACCATATATTTT.